Presented here are 27 T cell receptor beta chains from one specimen sequenced in a study of OX40 agonist ivuxolimab in advanced cancers. Repertoires were generated with immunoSEQ multiplex PCR, while TCRdb's copy carries only in-frame clones and drops some. Of about 14,000 clones detected, about four fifths appear once; the ten largest clones hold approximately 40%. Specimen: CD4+ or CD8+ T cells sorted from blood, collected in a trial of the OX40 agonist ivuxolimab. The receptors were sampled from an adult with an advanced solid tumor such as melanoma, head and neck, liver or kidney cancer.

The V gene is TRBV28, the J gene TRBJ2-7; 9 bases line up with TRBD1. V was pared by 5 bases and J by 3 bases, with 8 bases of the junction left unmatched. This CDR3 has 15 amino acids. CDR1 and CDR2 from the germline V gene are MDHEN and SYDVKM. The CDR3 sequence: CASSRGTGKVYEQYF. In DNA, the CDR3 is TGTGCCAGCAGTCGCGGGACAGGGAAAGTCTACGAGCAGTACTTC. The full variable domain, in which reference TRBV28 and TRBJ2-7 provide the parts outside the CDR3, is DVKVTQSSRYLVKRTGEKVFLECVQDMDHENMFWYRQDPGLGLRLIYFSYDVKMKEKGDIPEGYSVSREKKERFSLILESASTNQTSMYLCASSRGTGKVYEQYFGPGTRLTVT.

The chain couples TRBV28 to TRBJ2-1; tentative D call: TRBD1 (5 bases). Trimming shortened V by 3 bases and J by 9 bases, and 18 bases separated the two germline ends. The CDR3 is 15 amino acids. Germline CDR1 MDHEN, CDR2 SYDVKM. The DNA of the CDR3 is TGTGCCAGCAGTTTCGGCGCAGGGATCGGTCTTGAGCAGTTCTTC. Amino acids: CASSFGAGIGLEQFF.

This sequence joins TRBV30 and TRBJ2-5; 7 nucleotides agree with TRBD2. After removal of 4 bases from V and 4 bases from J, the junction contained 3 bases not matched to a gene. Per the germline V gene, CDR1 is GTSNPN and CDR2 is SVGIG (reference sequence). The CDR3 runs to 12 residues. CDR3 amino acids: CAWKIAGETQYF. CDR3 bases: TGTGCCTGGAAAATAGCGGGAGAGACCCAGTACTTC. The full variable domain, rest sourced from reference TRBV30 and TRBJ2-5, is SQTIHQWPATLVQPVGSPLSLECTVEGTSNPNLYWYRQAAGRGLQLLFYSVGIGQISSEVPQNLSASRPQDRQFILSSKKLLLSDSGFYLCAWKIAGETQYFGPGTRLLVL.

The rearrangement links TRBV4-1 to TRBJ2-7; D gene ambiguous. Germline values: CDR1 MGHRA, CDR2 YSYEKL. The ends were cut back, 1 base at V and 1 base at J, with 17 bases in the middle. The CDR3 is 17 amino acids. The CDR3 loop is CASSQAQPGGRSYEQYF. Here the CDR3 DNA reads TGCGCCAGCAGCCAAGCTCAGCCCGGCGGTCGATCCTACGAGCAGTACTTC.

The CDR3 nucleotides read TGTGCCAGTAGTATCCACCCGGCAGGCAATCAGCCCCAGCATTTT. Its translation: CASSIHPAGNQPQHF. The chain has TRBV19 and TRBJ1-5; no definite D call. The CDR3 totals 15 residues. V lost 3 bases to trimming and J lost 2 bases, with 11 bases between them. Germline V CDR1 and CDR2: LNHDA, SQIVND (reference sequence).

The gene calls are TRBV5-6 and TRBJ2-5; D possibly matches TRBD1 or TRBD2 (5 bases each). The end of the DNA aligns better with TRBJ2-7, so the J call may be wrong. The length of the CDR3 is 12 residues. Per the germline V gene, CDR1 is SGHDT and CDR2 is YYEEEE. The CDR3 bases are TGTGCCAGCAGACTTGGGACCGCCGAGCAGTACTTC. Its protein is CASRLGTAEQYF.

V is TRBV27 and J is TRBJ1-5; D gene unclear. Trimming left V 0 bases short and J 12 bases short, with 15 bases between. Germline V gives CDR1 MNHEY, CDR2 SMNVEV (reference sequence). This CDR3 has 14 amino acids. Here the CDR3 DNA reads TGTGCCAGCAGTTTATCGACCCAAGGAGAGGGCCAGCATTTT. Encoded protein: CASSLSTQGEGQHF.

This clone was seen only once. This chain links TRBV5-5 with TRBJ2-5; D is uncertain. Germline loops: CDR1 SGHKS, CDR2 YYEKEE (reference sequence). The CDR3 consists of 14 residues. V was shortened by 0 bases and J by 5 bases, with 11 bases between the two germline ends. CDR3: CASSLETAWETQYF. Here the CDR3 DNA reads TGTGCCAGCAGCTTGGAAACAGCGTGGGAGACCCAGTACTTC.

V is TRBV28 and J is TRBJ1-4, with 7 positions matching TRBD1. V shed 6 bases, J shed 6 bases, and the junction held 10 bases outside the gene matches. Germline V lookup: CDR1 MDHEN, CDR2 SYDVKM. There are 15 residues in the CDR3. The CDR3 reads CASRPPDRIHEKLFF. Here the CDR3 DNA reads TGTGCCAGCAGGCCCCCGGACAGGATCCATGAAAAACTGTTTTTT.

The J gene is TRBJ2-3, the V gene TRBV9; TRBD2 agrees at 10 bases. The CDR3 sequence is 17 residues long. The trim removed 0 bases at V and 2 bases at J, leaving 6 bases unmatched. Germline assignment: CDR1 SGDLS and CDR2 YYNGEE. The CDR3 sequence: CASSVGVSGGNTDTQYF. In DNA, the CDR3 is TGTGCCAGCAGCGTAGGGGTTAGCGGGGGGAACACAGATACGCAGTATTTT. The full variable domain, rest sourced from reference TRBV9 and TRBJ2-3, is DSGVTQTPKHLITATGQRVTLRCSPRSGDLSVYWYQQSLDQGLQFLIQYYNGEERAKGNILERFSAQQFPDLHSELNLSSLELGDSALYFCASSVGVSGGNTDTQYFGPGTRLTVL.

The rearrangement uses TRBV11-1 and TRBJ2-7, with D possibly being TRBD1 (6 bases). Germline-derived CDR1 and CDR2 are SGHAT and FQDESV (reference sequence). The CDR3 is made up of 16 amino acids. Trimming left V 4 bases short and J 1 base short, with 17 bases between. The chain's CDR3 is CASSSSTGYGSYEQYF. CDR3 DNA sequence: TGTGCCAGCAGCTCCTCTACAGGGTACGGATCCTACGAGCAGTACTTC.

This clone has a single count. This chain connects TRBV6-5 to TRBJ2-5; D perhaps matches TRBD2 (6 bases). Trimming stripped 7 bases from V and 1 base from J, with 10 bases between. The CDR3 covers 13 residues. The germline CDR1 and CDR2 sequences are MNHEY and SVGAGI. CDR3 protein: CASMGLPQETQYF. The CDR3 bases are TGTGCCAGCATGGGACTCCCCCAAGAGACCCAGTACTTC.

The V call is TRBV7-9, the J call TRBJ1-5, with D tentatively TRBD1 (6 bases). Deletions cut 1 base from V and 4 bases from J, with 11 bases between. Per the germline V gene, CDR1 is SEHNR and CDR2 is FQNEAQ (reference sequence). The CDR3 extends over 15 amino acids. CDR3 sequence: CASSLGDRWNQPQHF. The DNA for the CDR3 is TGTGCCAGCAGCTTAGGTGACAGGTGGAATCAGCCCCAGCATTTT. Using reference TRBV7-9 and TRBJ1-5 for the parts outside the CDR3, the full variable domain is DTGVSQNPRHKITKRGQNVTFRCDPISEHNRLYWYRQTLGQGPEFLTYFQNEAQLEKSRLLSDRFSAERPKGSFSTLEIQRTEQGDSAMYLCASSLGDRWNQPQHFGDGTRLSIL.

The rearrangement joins TRBV4-3 to TRBJ2-1; D might be TRBD2 (5 bases). Trimming stripped 1 base from V and 7 bases from J, with 17 bases between. CDR3 length equals 16 residues. CDR1 and CDR2 from the germline V gene are LGHNA and YSLEER. CDR3 in DNA: TGCGCCAGCAGCCAAGGGTCAGCGGTCCCCTTTAATGAGCAGTTCTTC. Its translation: CASSQGSAVPFNEQFF.

This clone has only a few counts. The gene calls are TRBV6-1 and TRBJ1-5; perhaps TRBD1 as D (6 bases). Germline values: CDR1 MNHNS, CDR2 SASEGT. Trimming took off 7 bases at V and 3 bases at J, with 16 bases between the two ends. The CDR3 is made up of 15 amino acids. CDR3 in amino acids: CASNGGADFNQPQHF. As DNA, the CDR3 is TGTGCCAGCAACGGGGGGGCGGACTTCAATCAGCCCCAGCATTTT.

The rearrangement uses TRBV29-1 and TRBJ1-2; D may be TRBD1 (6 bases). The CDR3 contains 12 residues. V lost 7 bases and J 2 bases, leaving 11 bases between the germline ends. CDR1 SQVTM and CDR2 ANQGSEA come from the germline V gene. The CDR3 coding sequence is TGCAGCGCCGAGGGGGTGAACTATGGCTACACCTTC. This gives the protein CSAEGVNYGYTF.

This sequence joins TRBV9 and TRBJ2-3; TRBD2 matches 9 bases. V shed 4 bases, J shed 2 bases, and the junction held 11 bases outside the gene matches. The CDR3 is 17 amino acids. Germline CDR1 and CDR2: SGDLS and YYNGEE. In nucleotides, the CDR3 is TGTGCCAGCAGCCGGTATGAGCTAGCGGGGCTCACAGATACGCAGTATTTT. Its translation: CASSRYELAGLTDTQYF.

The rearrangement joins TRBV27 to TRBJ2-2; 13 nucleotides match TRBD2. The germline CDR1 and CDR2 sequences are MNHEY and SMNVEV (reference sequence). The ends lost 4 bases at V and 7 bases at J; junction bases unmatched: 6. The CDR3 is 16 amino acids. The CDR3 DNA sequence: TGTGCCAGCAGTTCGGGACTAGCGGGACCGGTCGGGGAGCTGTTTTTT. Protein: CASSSGLAGPVGELFF.

The CDR3 loop reads CATHRDTKYNEQFF. CDR3 nucleotides: TGTGCCACCCACCGGGACACTAAATACAATGAGCAGTTCTTC. The rearrangement joins TRBV28 to TRBJ2-1, with D possibly matching TRBD1 (6 bases). Germline V gene sequence: CDR1 MDHEN, CDR2 SYDVKM. The V end was cut by 10 bases, the J end by 4 bases, with 17 bases between. The CDR3 is made up of 14 amino acids.

The V call is TRBV6-4, the J call TRBJ2-3; TRBD1 matches 7 bases. The CDR3 spans 14 residues. With 5 bases clipped from V and 2 bases from J, the junction kept 4 bases outside the gene matches. Germline-derived CDR1 and CDR2 are MRHNA and SNTAGT. DNA of the CDR3: TGTGCCAGCAGTTTGACAGGGATCACAGATACGCAGTATTTT. As protein: CASSLTGITDTQYF.

This sequence joins TRBV27 and TRBJ1-5; the D gene is possibly TRBD1 (6 bases). This CDR3 region has 16 residues. Looked up from germline, CDR1 is MNHEY and CDR2 is SMNVEV (reference sequence). The V gene lost 4 bases and the J gene lost 6 bases, with 19 bases spanning the gap. In nucleotides, the CDR3 is TGTGCCAGCAGTTCCCTGGGACATGCGAGTCTTCAGCCCCAGCATTTT. Protein: CASSSLGHASLQPQHF.

The rearrangement uses TRBV14 and TRBJ2-5; D possibly corresponds to TRBD2 (6 bases). The germline V gene has CDR1 SGHDN and CDR2 FVKESK. This CDR3 region has 13 residues. Trimming left V 3 bases short and J 5 bases short, with 10 bases between. The CDR3 protein is CASSQDYFETQYF. The CDR3 DNA sequence: TGTGCCAGCAGCCAGGACTACTTTGAGACCCAGTACTTC.

To note about this clone: Sequence at one end of the junction differs from germline and may be a read error. This rearrangement joins TRBV7-9 to TRBJ2-3; 13 bases are a match to TRBD2. The CDR3 is made up of 15 amino acids. Per the germline V gene, CDR1 is SEHNR and CDR2 is FQNEAQ (reference sequence). The CDR3 here is CASSHGLAGADTQYF. The CDR3 nucleotides read TGCGCCAGCAGCCATGGACTAGCGGGAGCCGATACGCAGTATTTT.

A single count supports this clone. The J gene is TRBJ2-4, the V gene TRBV5-4; no clear D. The CDR3 spans 16 residues. Germline loops: CDR1 SGHNT, CDR2 YYREEE (reference sequence). Trimming stripped 4 bases from V and 0 bases from J, with 14 bases between. This chain's CDR3 is CASSGFSRLAKNIQYF. The CDR3 DNA reads as TGTGCCAGCAGCGGCTTTAGTAGGCTAGCCAAAAACATTCAGTACTTC.

This clone occurred once. V and J are TRBV29-1 and TRBJ1-3; D possibly corresponds to TRBD1 (5 bases). This CDR3 spans 15 amino acids. V gave up 3 bases and J gave up 0 bases, with 12 bases separating them. CDR1 is SQVTM, CDR2 ANQGSEA, per germline. CDR3 nucleotides: TGCAGCGTTGATTCGGCAGGGCTCTCTGGAAACACCATATATTTT. Protein: CSVDSAGLSGNTIYF.

This chain connects TRBV7-9 to TRBJ2-4, with 7 bases aligning to TRBD2. Trimming took 5 bases from V and 6 from J; bases not matched to a gene: 16. The germline CDR1 and CDR2 sequences are SEHNR and FQNEAQ (reference sequence). This CDR3 has 17 amino acids. As DNA, the CDR3 is TGTGCCAGCAGCCCACCTGGTCCCGGGGAGGGTGGAAACATTCAGTACTTC. It encodes CASSPPGPGEGGNIQYF.

The J gene is TRBJ2-7, the V gene TRBV9, with D possibly being TRBD1 or TRBD2 (5 bases each). The V gene's germline CDR1 is SGDLS and CDR2 YYNGEE. The CDR3 runs to 14 residues. Between the trimmed V and J ends, which lost 3 bases and 6 bases, there was a span of 16 bases. CDR3 DNA: TGTGCCAGCAGCGAGACCGGGGCGCCAGGCGAGCAGTACTTC. Residues: CASSETGAPGEQYF.